The rows below give T cell receptor beta chains drawn from one sample of a study of shared clonotypes between healthy human individuals. Clones were sequenced by immunoSEQ multiplex PCR, and TCRdb holds only the in-frame ones, with some missing. The table has some 2,000,000 clones, 90% to 96% seen once. Sequencing was performed on naive CD4+ T cells sorted from blood. The receptors shown here come from a young man in good health. CDR3s leave out the opening cysteine and the closing phenylalanine or tryptophan.

V	J	CDR3
TRBV10-3	TRBJ2-2	AIRSSYTGELF
TRBV5-6	TRBJ2-5	ASSLRGPSKETQY
TRBV7-3	TRBJ2-2	ASSLIPGTGVEELF
TRBV6-5	TRBJ2-1	ASSRLASSYNEQF
TRBV5-1	TRBJ2-2	ASSLRTGNTGELF
TRBV30	TRBJ2-7	AWSVRQGPIGGEQY
TRBV5-1	TRBJ2-7	ASSLGGAGGLYEQY
TRBV6-5	TRBJ2-1	ASRPLAGVYSEQF
TRBV4-1	TRBJ2-1	ASSQEKVDEQF
TRBV9	TRBJ2-5	ASSPPGLAGSETQY
TRBV5-1	TRBJ2-3	ASSFGLPTDTQY
TRBV27	TRBJ2-4	ASSFRGQNIQY
TRBV4-1	TRBJ2-5	ASSQVGGFPSIGH
TRBV5-6	TRBJ2-5	ASSLIGETQY
TRBV5-1	TRBJ2-1	ASTPRWEGNEQF
TRBV10-3	TRBJ2-5	AISELRREAQY
TRBV18	TRBJ1-3	ASSPRQGDTIY
TRBV7-2	TRBJ2-7	ASRLGTSGSEQY
TRBV7-2	TRBJ2-7	ASSLNSGSYEQY
TRBV29-1	TRBJ2-5	SVKGSRETQY
TRBV7-9	TRBJ2-1	ASSLTNEQF
TRBV21-1	TRBJ2-5	ASSKGGPCLETQY
TRBV6-6	TRBJ2-7	ASSYLQIDKY
TRBV5-4	TRBJ1-3	ASSVGQGGSGNTIY
TRBV5-8	TRBJ1-3	ASSPRGTGTHYSGNTIY
TRBV11-2	TRBJ2-5	ASSLVGGGQETQY
TRBV7-9	TRBJ1-2	ASSFDPTPNYGYT
TRBV5-1	TRBJ1-1	ASSWGQASGTEAF
TRBV19	TRBJ1-1	ASSLGTKNTEAF
TRBV7-6	TRBJ2-7	ASSYRDRGGEQY
TRBV11-2	TRBJ1-3	ASSLDPKRGAGNTIY
TRBV6-1	TRBJ2-1	ASSESHAVRVNEQF
TRBV6-5	TRBJ1-6	ASNKGQGVNSPLH
TRBV30	TRBJ2-2	AWSSEGAGELF
TRBV11-2	TRBJ1-6	ASSLWDRNSPLH
TRBV27	TRBJ1-5	ASSGVYSNQPQH
TRBV25-1	TRBJ1-1	ASRSHRAEAF
TRBV7-9	TRBJ2-7	ASSSTGSPAEQY
TRBV7-3	TRBJ2-1	ASSQTGGVYNEQF
TRBV21-1	TRBJ1-2	ASSKGGRHPNYGYT
TRBV6-5	TRBJ1-3	ASSYAGREDTIY
TRBV7-3	TRBJ2-3	ASSLGTGVRTDTQY
TRBV6-6	TRBJ1-1	ASIFEAGSPHEAF
TRBV6-5	TRBJ1-5	ASSYKGAQH
TRBV5-1	TRBJ2-7	ASSFLRREGYDEQY
TRBV27	TRBJ1-3	ASSLNRGNTIY
TRBV9	TRBJ2-3	ASSVAVGLAGSGPDTQY
TRBV5-1	TRBJ2-1	ASSLAAGGYNEQF
TRBV29-1	TRBJ1-3	SVDYGSGNTIY
TRBV10-3	TRBJ1-2	AISESPGLSQGYT
TRBV7-6	TRBJ1-5	ASSLDAGQPQH